These 20 T cell receptor beta chains share one sample of origin, sequenced in a study of molecular identifiers for immune sequencing clone quantification. TCRdb re-called the PCR reads with MiXCR, one entry per CDR3 protein. This table holds approximately 670,000 distinct CDR3 sequences, approximately 20% found once. What was sequenced was naive CD8+ T cells from blood, with Jurkat cell RNA spiked in. Subset: FACS-sorted CD8+CD4-CCR7+CD45RA+ naive T cells. All receptors derive from a human donor in good health. Some libraries in this study had Jurkat cell RNA spiked in.

In its sample, this clonotype was seen many times. The chain employs TRBV9 and TRBJ2-2; D is uncertain. CDR1 and CDR2 (germline): SGDLS, YYNGEE. The CDR3 loop spans 14 amino acids. V dropped 4 bases and J dropped 6 bases, with 13 bases sitting between them. The CDR3 reads CASSPRQAAGELFF. DNA for the CDR3: TGTGCCAGCAGCCCACGCCAGGCGGCCGGGGAGCTGTTTTTT.

This clonotype was seen ten or more times. This chain uses TRBV9 with TRBJ2-1; possibly TRBD2 for D (6 bases). From germline, CDR1 is SGDLS and CDR2 YYNGEE. This CDR3 has 14 residues. With 0 bases removed from V and 3 bases from J, the gap between germline ends came to 7 bases. CDR3: CASSVGDFYNEQFF. CDR3 nucleotides: TGTGCCAGCAGCGTAGGGGACTTCTACAATGAGCAGTTCTTC.

Comment on this clonotype: This may come from a read error, since a much larger clone is one base off. The V call is TRBV12-3 or TRBV12-4, the J call TRBJ1-3; possible D gene TRBD1, 5 bases. The CDR3 loop spans 23 amino acids. The CDR3 nucleotides read TGTGCCAGCAGTTGGGATATTGTGGGGGAAGTTACCACAAGGGGTAACTCTGGAGACACCATATATTTT. As protein: CASSWDIVGEVTTRGNSGDTIYF.

The table lists this clonotype with many counts. DNA of the CDR3: TGTGCCAGCAGCTTGGTTTTTTCGAACACCGGGGAGCTGTTTTTT. Encoded protein: CASSLVFSNTGELFF. The J gene is TRBJ2-2, the V gene TRBV5-5, with D uncertain. Germline V CDR1 and CDR2: SGHKS, YYEKEE (reference sequence). The ends were cut back, 0 bases at V and 0 bases at J, with 6 bases in the middle. The CDR3 totals 15 residues.

This clonotype was observed many times. The chain joins TRBV29-1 to TRBJ2-6; D tentatively reads TRBD1 or TRBD2 (5 bases each). Trimming removed 6 bases from V and 0 bases from J, with 18 bases in between. The CDR3 is made up of 17 amino acids. Germline V gene data show CDR1 as SQVTM and CDR2 as ANQGSEA. The CDR3 spells CSVHDQGPDSGANVLTF. The CDR3 DNA reads TGCAGCGTCCACGACCAGGGACCGGACTCTGGGGCCAACGTCCTGACTTTC.

This clonotype was seen repeatedly, ten times or more. The chain carries TRBV12-3 or TRBV12-4 and TRBJ2-7; D call uncertain. With 5 bases removed from V and 7 bases from J, the gap between germline ends came to 15 bases. The CDR3 covers 13 residues. The DNA of the CDR3 is TGTGCCAGCAGTCCCGACCCGTACGCGGAGCAGTACTTC. It translates to CASSPDPYAEQYF.

This clonotype was recorded a few times. V and J are TRBV6-5 and TRBJ1-6; D not resolved. Germline V gene lookup returns CDR1 MNHEY and CDR2 SVGAGI. The CDR3 is made up of 17 amino acids. Trimming removed 0 bases at V and 8 bases at J, with 17 bases between. The CDR3 is CASSYSIPVGSDSPLHF. The CDR3 DNA reads TGTGCCAGCAGTTACTCGATACCGGTCGGTTCGGATTCACCCCTCCACTTT.

This clonotype was seen ten or more times. The rearrangement joins TRBV7-9 to TRBJ2-5; either TRBD1 or TRBD2 may fit D (5 bases each). Germline CDR1 is SEHNR and CDR2 is FQNEAQ (reference sequence). This CDR3 spans 16 amino acids. V was cut by 4 bases and J by 2 bases, with 17 bases left in between. CDR3 in amino acids: CASSSNWDGKQETQYF. For the CDR3, the DNA is TGTGCCAGCAGCTCAAACTGGGACGGGAAACAAGAGACCCAGTACTTC.

As to this clonotype: The junction does not match germline at one end; this may be a read error. CDR3 region: CAGSFGGNTGELFF. The DNA for the CDR3 is TGTGCCGGCAGCTTCGGGGGGAACACCGGGGAGCTGTTTTTT. V gene TRBV7-2 combines with J gene TRBJ2-2, with a weak D call TRBD2 (6 bases). This CDR3 is built from 14 residues. Germline lookup yields CDR1 SGHTA and CDR2 FQGNSA.

This clonotype has a handful of counts. This sequence joins TRBV6-2 or TRBV6-3 and TRBJ2-2; the D gene is possibly TRBD1 (6 bases). The CDR3 length is 17 residues. V gave up 0 bases and J gave up 6 bases, with 17 bases separating them. CDR1 MNHEY and CDR2 SVGEGT come from the germline V gene. CDR3 in amino acids: CASSYSNRAVGAGELFF. CDR3 bases: TGTGCCAGCAGTTACTCGAACAGGGCGGTAGGGGCCGGGGAGCTGTTTTTT.

V is TRBV20-1 and J is TRBJ2-1; the D gene is possibly TRBD2 (5 bases). Germline assignment: CDR1 DFQATT and CDR2 SNEGSKA (reference sequence). Between the trimmed V and J ends, which lost 3 bases and 9 bases, there was a span of 9 bases. This CDR3 spans 11 amino acids. CDR3 in DNA: TGCAGTGCTAGGCTCGGGGTTGAGCAGTTCTTC. Translating it yields CSARLGVEQFF.

The gene calls are TRBV4-3 and TRBJ2-2; 9 bases are a match to TRBD1. V lost 1 base and J lost 3; bases outside the gene matches: 3. The CDR3 consists of 16 residues. The V gene's germline CDR1 is LGHNA and CDR2 YSLEER. The chain's CDR3 is CASSQGDRVYTGELFF. The CDR3 DNA reads as TGCGCCAGCAGCCAAGGGGACAGGGTGTACACCGGGGAGCTGTTTTTT.

This clonotype has ten or more counts. The chain joins TRBV19 to TRBJ2-3, with 10 nucleotides matching TRBD2. Germline trimming cut 3 bases from V and 14 bases from J; bases unmatched to any gene: 11. There are 14 residues in the CDR3. From germline, CDR1 is LNHDA and CDR2 SQIVND (reference sequence). This chain's CDR3 is CASSMGAGLANLYF. For the CDR3, the DNA is TGTGCCAGTAGTATGGGCGCGGGACTAGCGAATTTGTATTTT.

This clonotype was detected only a few times. This chain links TRBV5-6 with TRBJ2-5, with D perhaps given as TRBD1 or TRBD2 (5 bases each). Germline V gene sequence: CDR1 SGHDT, CDR2 YYEEEE. The CDR3 is made up of 17 amino acids. V was cut by 0 bases and J by 4 bases, with 19 bases left in between. CDR3 DNA sequence: TGTGCCAGCAGCTTGGGGGTGGGGGTGTCAGTGTCAGAGACCCAGTACTTC. It is translated as CASSLGVGVSVSETQYF.

This clonotype was seen more than once but under ten times. This sequence joins TRBV5-1 and TRBJ2-1, with D perhaps TRBD2 (7 bases). This CDR3 contains 16 residues. The germline V gene has CDR1 SGHRS and CDR2 YFSETQ. The V end lost 1 base, the J end lost 7 bases, and 18 bases lay between the germline ends. CDR3 DNA: TGCGCCAGCAGCTTGTGGGAGGGGGGTCTGGAGAATGAGCAGTTCTTC. Its translation is CASSLWEGGLENEQFF.

This clonotype was seen repeatedly, ten times or more. This chain connects TRBV3-1 to TRBJ2-5; 7 bases map to TRBD2. With V trimmed by 1 base and J by 4 bases, 3 bases remained unmatched. CDR1 and CDR2 (germline): LGHDT, YNNKEL (reference sequence). The CDR3 consists of 14 residues. DNA of the CDR3: TGTGCCAGCAGCCAAGGGGGCGGGGGAGAGACCCAGTACTTC. Amino acid sequence: CASSQGGGGETQYF.

This clonotype showed up many times. CDR3 sequence (DNA): TGTGCCAGCAGCCCTCCGGCGGCCGAGCGTCTCTACGAGCAGTACTTC. As protein: CASSPPAAERLYEQYF. The chain joins TRBV5-5 to TRBJ2-7, with D unresolved. CDR3 size: 16 residues. Germline loops: CDR1 SGHKS, CDR2 YYEKEE (reference sequence). The germline V and J ends were trimmed by 4 bases and 3 bases, with 20 bases remaining between them.

In the case of this clonotype: Relative to the germline gene, one junction end is altered; a read error may explain this. The chain uses TRBV5-1 and TRBJ2-1, with no clear D. This CDR3 comprises 12 residues. CDR1 is SGHRS, CDR2 YFSETQ, per germline. The CDR3 sequence is CASSLGGNVQFF. In DNA form, the CDR3 reads TGCGCCAGCAGCTTGGGAGGAAATGTGCAGTTCTTC.

The chain uses TRBV9 and TRBJ2-1, with TRBD1 identical over 7 bases. The length of the CDR3 is 14 residues. Germline assignment: CDR1 SGDLS and CDR2 YYNGEE. Losses at the gene ends were 6 bases for V and 2 bases for J; bases not matched to a gene: 5. CDR3 nucleotides: TGTGCCAGCAACAACAGGGGCACCTACAATGAGCAGTTCTTC. It codes for CASNNRGTYNEQFF.

The chain joins TRBV2 to TRBJ2-6; TRBD1 might be the D (5 bases). Germline CDR1 SNHLY, CDR2 FYNNEI. This CDR3 region has 18 residues. The V end lost 4 bases, the J end lost 3 bases, and 19 bases lay between the germline ends. Here the CDR3 reads CASSGTQGGLGGANVLTF. The CDR3, as DNA: TGTGCCAGCAGTGGTACCCAGGGTGGCCTGGGTGGGGCCAACGTCCTGACTTTC.